This is a list of T cell receptor beta chains from one sample in a study of cytomegalovirus exposure and HLA in healthy donors. The assay was immunoSEQ multiplex PCR, and TCRdb's table has in-frame clones only and misses some. The sample has fewer than 250,000 clones; about 83% are singletons. The sample was PBMCs. The receptors were sampled from a girl under 18 in good health and CMV-seronegative. Each CDR3 is given with its conserved first and last residue. The order of the fields is J gene, V gene, D gene, clone size, CDR3 protein, CDR3 DNA. A D gene is named only where the DNA matches it firmly. Some rows mark clone size as missing; the rest say once, few, many or name a class of expanded clone.

J: TRBJ1-5
V: TRBV28
D: -
size: few
CDR3: CASTRQVNQPQHF
DNA: TGTGCCAGCACCAGACAGGTCAATCAGCCCCAGCATTTT

J: TRBJ2-2
V: TRBV30
D: TRBD2
size: once
CDR3: CAWSVWTSGTGELFF
DNA: TGTGCCTGGAGTGTATGGACTAGCGGCACCGGGGAGCTGTTTTTT

J: TRBJ1-2
V: TRBV28
D: -
size: -
CDR3: CASSLIQYSYGYTF
DNA: TGTGCCAGCAGTTTAATACAGTACAGCTATGGCTACACCTTC

J: TRBJ2-7
V: TRBV19
D: -
size: -
CDR3: CASRDGDWGEQYF
DNA: TGTGCCAGTAGAGATGGGGACTGGGGAGAGCAGTACTTC

J: TRBJ1-4
V: TRBV28
D: TRBD1
size: -
CDR3: CASSLYGTATNEKLFF
DNA: TGTGCCAGCAGTTTATACGGGACAGCAACTAATGAAAAACTGTTTTTT

J: TRBJ2-7
V: TRBV21-1
D: -
size: -
CDR3: CASSYTKGFSGRPFTFYEQYF
DNA: TGTGCCAGCAGCTATACAAAGGGTTTTAGCGGGAGGCCATTTACATTTTACGAGCAGTACTTC

J: TRBJ2-3
V: TRBV18
D: -
size: -
CDR3: CASSPMDRATDTQYF
DNA: TGTGCCAGCTCACCCATGGACAGAGCCACAGATACGCAGTATTTT

J: TRBJ1-2
V: TRBV14
D: -
size: -
CDR3: CASSQVGEPERYTF
DNA: TGTGCCAGCAGCCAAGTAGGCGAGCCGGAGCGCTACACCTTC

J: TRBJ1-5
V: TRBV7-2
D: TRBD1
size: -
CDR3: CASSLRTGGDNQPQHF
DNA: TGTGCCAGCAGCTTACGGACAGGGGGAGACAATCAGCCCCAGCATTTT

J: TRBJ2-1
V: TRBV30
D: TRBD1
size: once
CDR3: CAWSVQGGRYNEQFF
DNA: TGTGCCTGGAGTGTACAAGGGGGCAGGTACAATGAGCAGTTCTTC

J: TRBJ2-1
V: TRBV27
D: TRBD2
size: -
CDR3: CASSWAGSGPYNEQFF
DNA: TGTGCCAGCAGTTGGGCCGGTAGCGGGCCCTACAATGAGCAGTTCTTC

J: TRBJ2-1
V: TRBV4-3
D: TRBD1
size: -
CDR3: CASSQLGTGSNEQFF
DNA: TGCGCCAGCAGCCAATTGGGGACAGGGTCGAATGAGCAGTTCTTC

J: TRBJ1-2
V: TRBV6-1
D: -
size: -
CDR3: CASRGDILYGYTF
DNA: TGTGCCAGCAGAGGGGACATACTCTATGGCTACACCTTC

J: TRBJ2-7
V: TRBV5-6
D: TRBD2
size: -
CDR3: CASNPWSGGYEQYF
DNA: TGTGCCAGTAACCCCTGGAGCGGGGGGTACGAGCAGTACTTC

J: TRBJ1-2
V: TRBV4-2
D: -
size: -
CDR3: CASSQERNRAYGYTF
DNA: TGTGCCAGCAGCCAAGAAAGGAACAGGGCCTATGGCTACACCTTC

J: TRBJ2-7
V: TRBV7-9
D: TRBD1
size: many
CDR3: CASSSTGGSYEQYF
DNA: TGTGCCAGCAGCTCAACAGGGGGCTCCTACGAGCAGTACTTC

J: TRBJ2-7
V: TRBV2
D: TRBD1
size: -
CDR3: CASSLTGGYYEQYF
DNA: TGTGCCAGCAGTTTAACAGGGGGGTACTACGAGCAGTACTTC

J: TRBJ2-3
V: TRBV7-2
D: -
size: -
CDR3: CASSASQGTNTQYF
DNA: TGTGCCAGCAGCGCAAGCCAGGGGACAAATACGCAGTATTTT

J: TRBJ1-6
V: TRBV7-9
D: -
size: few
CDR3: CASSGDIRNSPLHF
DNA: TGTGCCAGCAGCGGGGACATCCGGAATTCACCCCTCCACTTT

J: TRBJ2-5
V: TRBV5-1
D: TRBD2
size: -
CDR3: CASSLGTSGRGEETQYF
DNA: TGCGCCAGCAGCTTGGGGACTAGCGGGAGAGGTGAAGAGACCCAGTACTTC

J: TRBJ2-7
V: TRBV4-2
D: TRBD2
size: few
CDR3: CASSTLLAEYEQYF
DNA: TGTGCCAGCAGCACCTTACTAGCGGAGTACGAGCAGTACTTC

J: TRBJ1-1
V: TRBV30
D: TRBD1
size: -
CDR3: CAWSGGTGNTEAFF
DNA: TGTGCCTGGAGTGGGGGGACAGGGAACACTGAAGCTTTCTTT

J: TRBJ1-5
V: TRBV6-4
D: TRBD1
size: -
CDR3: CASSDVDRATRGLSNQPQHF
DNA: TGTGCCAGCAGTGACGTTGACAGGGCCACGAGAGGATTGAGCAATCAGCCCCAGCATTTT

J: TRBJ1-5
V: TRBV27
D: TRBD1
size: once
CDR3: CASSSHRGRSDQPQHF
DNA: TGTGCCAGCAGTTCGCACAGGGGGCGAAGCGATCAGCCCCAGCATTTT

J: TRBJ1-2
V: TRBV27
D: -
size: once
CDR3: CASSSGENYGYTF
DNA: TGTGCCAGCAGTTCTGGGGAGAACTATGGCTACACCTTC

J: TRBJ2-3
V: TRBV7-9
D: -
size: -
CDR3: CASSLMRGWGHADTQYF
DNA: TGTGCCAGCAGCTTAATGCGAGGTTGGGGCCACGCAGATACGCAGTATTTT

J: TRBJ2-1
V: TRBV10-1
D: -
size: -
CDR3: CASSDPGTGAHNEQFF
DNA: TGCGCCAGCAGTGATCCCGGGACTGGGGCCCACAATGAGCAGTTCTTC

J: TRBJ1-3
V: TRBV4-2
D: -
size: -
CDR3: CASSQVRGQSLSSGNTIYF
DNA: TGTGCCAGCAGCCAAGTTAGAGGACAGTCGTTAAGCTCTGGAAACACCATATATTTT

J: TRBJ2-1
V: TRBV9
D: -
size: -
CDR3: CASSVAISINEQFF
DNA: TGTGCCAGCAGCGTAGCTATTAGTATAAATGAGCAGTTCTTC

J: TRBJ2-1
V: TRBV14
D: TRBD2
size: -
CDR3: CASSQDASGRALIF
DNA: TGTGCCAGCAGCCAAGATGCTAGCGGGAGGGCTTTGATCTTC